These T cell receptor beta chains were read from a single sample in a study of OX40 agonist ivuxolimab in advanced cancers. Assay: immunoSEQ multiplex PCR; the TCRdb copy retains only in-frame clones and omits some. The repertoire has 37,000 or so clones, roughly 87% of them found once; the top ten carry about 20%. The sample was CD4+ or CD8+ T cells sorted from blood, taken in a trial of the OX40 agonist ivuxolimab. Source of these receptors: an adult with an advanced solid tumor such as melanoma, head and neck, liver or kidney cancer. CDR3s include the opening cysteine and the closing phenylalanine or tryptophan. A D gene is named only where the DNA matches it firmly. Only part of the rows carry a size: once, few, many, or a class if the clone is expanded.

D gene,V gene,clone size,J gene,CDR3 DNA,CDR3 protein
NA,TRBV7-9,NA,TRBJ2-7,TGTGCCAGCAGCTTACCAGGGACCTACGAGCAGTACTTC,CASSLPGTYEQYF
TRBD1,TRBV5-8,NA,TRBJ1-5,TGTGCCAGCAGCTTGGGACAGGGGGTCGGTCAGCCCCAGCATTTT,CASSLGQGVGQPQHF
NA,TRBV30,NA,TRBJ2-5,TGTGCCTGGAGTTTGAAGACAGTACAGACCCAGTACTTC,CAWSLKTVQTQYF
NA,TRBV11-2,NA,TRBJ1-2,TGTGCCAGCACCACGACAGGATTAGCTTATGCGGGCTACACCTTC,CASTTTGLAYAGYTF
NA,TRBV19,NA,TRBJ2-7,TGTGCCAGTAGTATAGCCAGTACTTCCTACGAGCAGTACTTC,CASSIASTSYEQYF
TRBD1,TRBV28,NA,TRBJ2-7,TGTGCCAGCACCTCAGCGGACAGGGAAGGGGAGCAGTACTTC,CASTSADREGEQYF
TRBD1,TRBV10-3,NA,TRBJ1-4,TGTGCCATCAGTGAGGGGACAGGGTGGGAAAAACTGTTTTTT,CAISEGTGWEKLFF
NA,TRBV7-8,NA,TRBJ1-4,TGTGCCAGCAGCTTAGCTGCTCCACCTAATGAAAAACTGTTTTTT,CASSLAAPPNEKLFF
NA,TRBV28,NA,TRBJ2-7,TGTGCCAGCAACCCTTCCTACGAGCAGTACTTC,CASNPSYEQYF
NA,TRBV2,NA,TRBJ2-4,TGTGCCAGCAGTGAATTGGAAAACATTCAGTACTTC,CASSELENIQYF
NA,TRBV14,NA,TRBJ2-1,TGTGCCAGCAGCCAACTGGGACAACAAGAGCAGTTCTTC,CASSQLGQQEQFF
NA,TRBV19,NA,TRBJ1-1,TGTGCCAGTAGTCCGGTAGGGGGGGGCGCGATCACTGAAGCTTTCTTT,CASSPVGGGAITEAFF
TRBD1,TRBV6-1,NA,TRBJ2-7,TGTGCCAGCAGTCACGACAGGGAATCACCCTACGAGCAGTACTTC,CASSHDRESPYEQYF
TRBD1,TRBV30,NA,TRBJ1-2,TGTGCCTGGATCCGGGACAGCATTTACTATGGCTACACCTTC,CAWIRDSIYYGYTF
TRBD2,TRBV15,once,TRBJ2-1,TGTGCCACCAGCAGAGATGCGGGGGGGGAGCAGTTCTTC,CATSRDAGGEQFF
TRBD1,TRBV5-4,NA,TRBJ2-1,TGTGCCAGCAGCTTGTGGGTGACAGGGATGGATGAGCAGTTCTTC,CASSLWVTGMDEQFF
NA,TRBV30,NA,TRBJ2-3,TGTGCCTGGAGTCCAGGGACGGGGACAGATACGCAGTATTTT,CAWSPGTGTDTQYF
NA,TRBV7-3,NA,TRBJ2-7,TGTGCCAGCAGCCCCGGCGGGAAGGGCGAGCAGTACTTC,CASSPGGKGEQYF
NA,TRBV30,NA,TRBJ2-2,TGTGCCTGGAGTGTCGGAAGAAGGTCCGGGGAGCTGTTTTTT,CAWSVGRRSGELFF
TRBD1,TRBV6-5,NA,TRBJ2-7,TGTGCCAGCAGGTCCGACAGGGGAGCCTACGAGCAGTACTTC,CASRSDRGAYEQYF
NA,TRBV25-1,NA,TRBJ1-2,TGTGCCAGCAGTGACTACACGGGGGGACGGATCTATGGCTACACCTTC,CASSDYTGGRIYGYTF
NA,TRBV30,few,TRBJ1-1,TGTGCCTGGAGTGTAATGGACACTGAAGCTTTCTTT,CAWSVMDTEAFF